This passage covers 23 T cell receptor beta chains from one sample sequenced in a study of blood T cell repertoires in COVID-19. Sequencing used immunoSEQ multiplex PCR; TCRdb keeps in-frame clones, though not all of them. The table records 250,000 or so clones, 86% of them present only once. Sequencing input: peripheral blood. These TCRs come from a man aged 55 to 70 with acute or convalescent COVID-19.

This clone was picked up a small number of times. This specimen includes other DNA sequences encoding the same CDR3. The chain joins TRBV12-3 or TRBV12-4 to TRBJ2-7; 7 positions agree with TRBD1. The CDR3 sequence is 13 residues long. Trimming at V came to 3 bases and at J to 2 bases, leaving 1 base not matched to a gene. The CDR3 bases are TGTGCCAGCAGTTTGGGACAGACCTACGAGCAGTACTTC. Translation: CASSLGQTYEQYF.

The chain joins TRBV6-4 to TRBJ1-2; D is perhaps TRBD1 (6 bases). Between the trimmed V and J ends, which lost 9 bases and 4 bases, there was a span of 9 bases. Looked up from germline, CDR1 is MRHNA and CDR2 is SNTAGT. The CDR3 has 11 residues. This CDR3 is CARQGAYGYTF. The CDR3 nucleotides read TGTGCCAGACAGGGAGCCTATGGCTACACCTTC.

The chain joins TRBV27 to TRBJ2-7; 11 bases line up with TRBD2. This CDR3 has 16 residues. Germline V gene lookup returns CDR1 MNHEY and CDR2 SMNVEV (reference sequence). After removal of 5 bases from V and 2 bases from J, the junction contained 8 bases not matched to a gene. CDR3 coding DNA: TGTGCCAGCAGTGACCTGGGACTAGCGGCCACCTACGAGCAGTACTTC. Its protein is CASSDLGLAATYEQYF.

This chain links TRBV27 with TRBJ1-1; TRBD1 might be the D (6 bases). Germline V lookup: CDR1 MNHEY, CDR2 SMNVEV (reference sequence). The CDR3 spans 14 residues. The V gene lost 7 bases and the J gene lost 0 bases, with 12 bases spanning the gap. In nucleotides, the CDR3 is TGTGCCAGCAATCCGCAGGGGATGAACACTGAAGCTTTCTTT. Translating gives CASNPQGMNTEAFF.

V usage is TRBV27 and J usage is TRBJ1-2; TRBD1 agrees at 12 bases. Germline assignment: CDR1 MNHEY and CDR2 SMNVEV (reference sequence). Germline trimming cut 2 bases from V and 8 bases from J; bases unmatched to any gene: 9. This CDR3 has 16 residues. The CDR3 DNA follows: TGTGCCAGCAGTTTAGGTCGGGGACAGGGGGCTCGCGGCTACACCTTC. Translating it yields CASSLGRGQGARGYTF.

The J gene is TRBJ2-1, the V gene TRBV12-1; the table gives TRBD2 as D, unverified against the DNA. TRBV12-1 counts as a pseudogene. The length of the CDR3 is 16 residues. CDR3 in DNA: TGTGCCAGCAGCTCCGGGACTAGCGGGAATGGGAATGAGCAGTTCTTC. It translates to CASSSGTSGNGNEQFF.

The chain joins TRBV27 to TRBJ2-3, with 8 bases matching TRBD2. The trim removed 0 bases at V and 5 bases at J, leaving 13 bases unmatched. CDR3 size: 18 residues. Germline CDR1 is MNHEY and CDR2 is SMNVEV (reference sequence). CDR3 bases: TGTGCCAGCAGTTTATCGGTCGGGACTAGAGTCCTGGAAGATACGCAGTATTTT. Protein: CASSLSVGTRVLEDTQYF.

CDR3 sequence (DNA): TGTGCCAGCAGTTTGGACAGGCTCTATGGCTACACCTTC. Residues: CASSLDRLYGYTF. V usage is TRBV27 and J usage is TRBJ1-2; 7 bases fit TRBD1. Germline CDR1 MNHEY, CDR2 SMNVEV (reference sequence). There are 13 residues in the CDR3. The junction had 2 bases not matched to a gene; V was cut back by 3 bases and J by 4 bases.

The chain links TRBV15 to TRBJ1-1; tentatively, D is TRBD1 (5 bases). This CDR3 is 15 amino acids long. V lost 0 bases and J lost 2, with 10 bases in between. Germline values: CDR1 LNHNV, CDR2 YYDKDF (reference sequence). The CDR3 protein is CATSREPGFNTEAFF. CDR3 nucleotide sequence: TGTGCCACCAGCAGAGAACCAGGGTTTAACACTGAAGCTTTCTTT. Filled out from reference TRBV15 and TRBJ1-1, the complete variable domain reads DAMVIQNPRYQVTQFGKPVTLSCSQTLNHNVMYWYQQKSSQAPKLLFHYYDKDFNNEADTPDNFQSRRPNTSFCFLDIRSPGLGDTAMYLCATSREPGFNTEAFFGQGTRLTVV.

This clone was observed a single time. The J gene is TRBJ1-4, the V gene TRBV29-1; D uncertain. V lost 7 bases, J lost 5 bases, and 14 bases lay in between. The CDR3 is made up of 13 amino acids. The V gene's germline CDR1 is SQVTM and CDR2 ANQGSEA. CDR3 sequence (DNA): TGCAGCGCATCGAGTAGACAAAATGAAAAACTGTTTTTT. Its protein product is CSASSRQNEKLFF.

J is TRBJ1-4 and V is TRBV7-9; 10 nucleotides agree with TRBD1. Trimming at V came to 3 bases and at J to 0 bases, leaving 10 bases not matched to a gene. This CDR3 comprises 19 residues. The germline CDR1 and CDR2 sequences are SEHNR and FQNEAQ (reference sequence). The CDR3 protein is CASSFVRQGAIATNEKLFF. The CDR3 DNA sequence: TGTGCCAGCAGCTTCGTAAGACAGGGGGCTATTGCAACTAATGAAAAACTGTTTTTT.

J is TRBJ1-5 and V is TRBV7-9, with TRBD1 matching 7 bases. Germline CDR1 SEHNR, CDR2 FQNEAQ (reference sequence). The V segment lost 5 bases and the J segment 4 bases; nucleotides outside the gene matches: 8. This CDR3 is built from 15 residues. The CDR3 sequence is CASSPSGQHNQPQHF. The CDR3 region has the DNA TGTGCCAGCAGCCCCTCGGGACAGCATAATCAGCCCCAGCATTTT. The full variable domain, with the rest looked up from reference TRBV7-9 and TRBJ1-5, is DTGVSQNPRHKITKRGQNVTFRCDPISEHNRLYWYRQTLGQGPEFLTYFQNEAQLEKSRLLSDRFSAERPKGSFSTLEIQRTEQGDSAMYLCASSPSGQHNQPQHFGDGTRLSIL.

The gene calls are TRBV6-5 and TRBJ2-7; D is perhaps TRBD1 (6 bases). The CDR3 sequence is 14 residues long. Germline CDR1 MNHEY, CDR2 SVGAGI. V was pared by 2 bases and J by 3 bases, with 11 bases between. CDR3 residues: CASSYATQGYEQYF. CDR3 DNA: TGTGCCAGCAGTTACGCAACACAGGGCTACGAGCAGTACTTC.

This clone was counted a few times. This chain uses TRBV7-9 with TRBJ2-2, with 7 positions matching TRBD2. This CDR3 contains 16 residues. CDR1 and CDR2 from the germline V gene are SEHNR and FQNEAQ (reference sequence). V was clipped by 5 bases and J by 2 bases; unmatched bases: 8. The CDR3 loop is CASSGVASGNTGELFF. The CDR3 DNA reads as TGTGCCAGCAGCGGGGTAGCTAGCGGCAACACCGGGGAGCTGTTTTTT.

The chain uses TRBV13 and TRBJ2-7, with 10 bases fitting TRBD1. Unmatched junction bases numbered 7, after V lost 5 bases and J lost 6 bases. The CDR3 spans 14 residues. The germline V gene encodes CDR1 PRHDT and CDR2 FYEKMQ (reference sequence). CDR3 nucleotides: TGTGCCAGCAGCCCTGACAGGGGGCCGGGCGAGCAGTACTTC. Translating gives CASSPDRGPGEQYF.

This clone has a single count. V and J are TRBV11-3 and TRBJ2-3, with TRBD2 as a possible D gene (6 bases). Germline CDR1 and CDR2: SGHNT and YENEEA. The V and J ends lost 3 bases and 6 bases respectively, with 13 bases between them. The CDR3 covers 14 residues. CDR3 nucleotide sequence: TGTGCCAGCAGCTTTGGGACTCAGGCGGATACGCAGTATTTT. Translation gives CASSFGTQADTQYF.

CDR3: CASSFGQGLGEYF. The DNA of the CDR3 is TGTGCCAGCAGTTTCGGACAGGGGCTGGGGGAGTACTTC. J is TRBJ2-7 and V is TRBV12-3 or TRBV12-4; TRBD1 aligns across 9 bases. V shed 3 bases and J 11 bases; nucleotides not matched to a gene: 8. This CDR3 comprises 13 residues.

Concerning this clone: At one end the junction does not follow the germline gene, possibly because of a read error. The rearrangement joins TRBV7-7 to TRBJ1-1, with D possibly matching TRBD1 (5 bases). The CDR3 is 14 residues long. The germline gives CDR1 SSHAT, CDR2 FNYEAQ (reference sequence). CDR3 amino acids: CASSPNRKSTEAFF. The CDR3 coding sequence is TGTGCTAGCAGCCCTAACAGGAAATCCACTGAAGCTTTCTTT.

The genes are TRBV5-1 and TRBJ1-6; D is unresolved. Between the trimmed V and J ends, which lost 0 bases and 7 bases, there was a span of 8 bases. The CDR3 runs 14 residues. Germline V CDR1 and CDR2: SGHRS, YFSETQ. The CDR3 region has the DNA TGCGCCAGCAGCTTGGCGAGGGAGAATTCACCCCTCCACTTT. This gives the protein CASSLARENSPLHF.

The CDR3 bases are TGTGCCAGCAGCCAAGATCTCGTAGAGACCCAGTACTTC. This encodes CASSQDLVETQYF. The chain joins TRBV4-2 to TRBJ2-5; D is unresolved. Germline V gene data show CDR1 as LGHNA and CDR2 as YNFKEQ. The CDR3 contains 13 residues. With 0 bases removed from V and 4 bases from J, the gap between germline ends came to 6 bases.

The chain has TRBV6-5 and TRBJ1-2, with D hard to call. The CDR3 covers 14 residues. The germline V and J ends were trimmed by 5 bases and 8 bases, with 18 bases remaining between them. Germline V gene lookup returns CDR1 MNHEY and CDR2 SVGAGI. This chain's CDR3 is CASSSRAPREGYTF. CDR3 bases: TGTGCCAGCAGTAGCCGGGCCCCAAGGGAGGGCTACACCTTC.

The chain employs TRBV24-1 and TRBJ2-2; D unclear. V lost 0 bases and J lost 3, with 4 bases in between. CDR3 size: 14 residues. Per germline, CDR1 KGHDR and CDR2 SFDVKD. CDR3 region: CATSDLRYTGELFF. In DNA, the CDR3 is TGTGCCACCAGTGATTTGCGGTACACCGGGGAGCTGTTTTTT.

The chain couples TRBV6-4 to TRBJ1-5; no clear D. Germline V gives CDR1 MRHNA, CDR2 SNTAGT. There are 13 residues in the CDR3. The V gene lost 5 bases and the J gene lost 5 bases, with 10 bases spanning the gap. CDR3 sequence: CASSPGEDQPQHF. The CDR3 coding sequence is TGTGCCAGCAGTCCTGGGGAGGATCAGCCCCAGCATTTT.